A selection of T cell receptor beta chains follows, all from one sample in a study of cytomegalovirus exposure and HLA in healthy donors. The table came from immunoSEQ multiplex PCR; TCRdb's copy has only in-frame clones and leaves some out. Among more than 75,000 clones listed, roughly 93% were seen once. The specimen was PBMCs. These receptors all come from a man aged 18 to 29 in good health and CMV-seronegative. Each CDR3 is given with its conserved first and last residue. Clone size is stated in some rows and not others, as once, few, many or a class when expanded.

clone_size,v_call,cdr3_aa
NA,TRBV5-6,CASSLAPQGGYGYTF
NA,TRBV7-9,CASSHDRGSNTF
NA,TRBV5-1,CASSPTVGNQPQHF
once,TRBV19,CASSIGGVEVHEQYF
few,TRBV6-5,CASSYDRANYGYTF
few,TRBV10-1,CASSIRDRVFPLSTEAFF
NA,TRBV6-5,CASRPTGWRQPQHF
NA,TRBV10-2,CASSGDRDSGYTF
once,TRBV7-9,CASSLVSGRTGELFF
NA,TRBV11-3,CASRPGGGVEQYF
NA,TRBV10-3,CAISERRQGNEQFF
NA,TRBV11-1,CASSVGTGETYGYTF
NA,TRBV15,CATSRAGGNSHNEQFF
NA,TRBV30,CAWSVLGRGQPQHF
once,TRBV6-1,CASSEWGVTEAFF